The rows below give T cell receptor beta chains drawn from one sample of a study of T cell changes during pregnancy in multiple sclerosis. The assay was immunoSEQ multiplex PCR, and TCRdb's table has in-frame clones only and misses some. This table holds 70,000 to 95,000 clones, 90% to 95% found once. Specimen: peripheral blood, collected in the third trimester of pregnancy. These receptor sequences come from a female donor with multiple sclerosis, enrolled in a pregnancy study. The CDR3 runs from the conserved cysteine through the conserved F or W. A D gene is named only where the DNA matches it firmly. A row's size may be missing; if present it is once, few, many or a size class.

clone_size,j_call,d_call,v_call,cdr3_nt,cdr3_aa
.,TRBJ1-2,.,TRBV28,TGTGCCAGCAGCTCGGACAGCTATGGCTACACCTTC,CASSSDSYGYTF
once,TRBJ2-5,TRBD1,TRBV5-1,TGCGCCAGCAGCTGGAAGAAGACAGGGGGCATAAGGGAGACCCAGTACTTC,CASSWKKTGGIRETQYF
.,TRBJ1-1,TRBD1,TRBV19,TGTGCCAGTGCCCCAGGGACAGGGTACACTGAAGCTTTCTTT,CASAPGTGYTEAFF
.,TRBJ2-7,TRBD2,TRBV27,TGTGCCAGCAGTCCACTAGCGGGACTTGGGGAGCAGTACTTC,CASSPLAGLGEQYF
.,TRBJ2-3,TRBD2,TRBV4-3,TGCGCCAGCAGCCAAGAATTGGGACTAGTAACAGATACGCAGTATTTT,CASSQELGLVTDTQYF
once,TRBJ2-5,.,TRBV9,TGTGCCAGCAGCGTCCCCCACCCCGATGGGGGGCAAGAGACCCAGTACTTC,CASSVPHPDGGQETQYF
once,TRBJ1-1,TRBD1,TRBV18,TGTGCCAGCTCACCGGGACAGGGCATATCTGAAGCTTTCTTT,CASSPGQGISEAFF
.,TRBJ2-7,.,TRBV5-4,TGTGCCAGCAGCCTCGTCGCGGGGAACGAGCAGTACTTC,CASSLVAGNEQYF
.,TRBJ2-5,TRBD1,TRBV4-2,TGTGCCAGCAGCCAAGTTGGACAGGGTGAGGAGACCCAGTACTTC,CASSQVGQGEETQYF
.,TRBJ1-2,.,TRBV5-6,TGTGCCAGCAGCTTGGCTGGGACTTTCCTCCATATTATGGGCTACACCTTC,CASSLAGTFLHIMGYTF
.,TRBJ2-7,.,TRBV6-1,TGTGCCAGCGTCGGTGTCGGAGGCTACGAGCAGTACTTC,CASVGVGGYEQYF
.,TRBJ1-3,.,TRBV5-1,TGCGCCAGCAGCTCGACAGCGAGCTCTGGAAACACCATATATTTT,CASSSTASSGNTIYF
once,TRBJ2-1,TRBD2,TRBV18,TGTGCCAGCTCACCAAGATCTAGCGGGAGAGACAATGAGCAGTTCTTC,CASSPRSSGRDNEQFF
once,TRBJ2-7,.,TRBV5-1,TGCGCCAGCAGCTTTTATGGGGCAGGCCGGTCCGGGCAGTACTTC,CASSFYGAGRSGQYF
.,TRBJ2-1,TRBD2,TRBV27,TGTGCCAGCAGTTTAAGTGCGGGAGATGAGCAGTTCTTC,CASSLSAGDEQFF
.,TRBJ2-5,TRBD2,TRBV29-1,TGCAGCGTTGAAGATCGGGGACTAGCGGCAGAGACCCAGTACTTC,CSVEDRGLAAETQYF
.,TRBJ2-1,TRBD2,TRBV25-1,TGTGCCAGCAGTGAATATGGGGGCGGGGGACTAGCGGGAGCGGGGCAGTTCTTC,CASSEYGGGGLAGAGQFF
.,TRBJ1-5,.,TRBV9,TGTGCCAGCAGCGTAGGCCAGTTCAATCAGCCCCAGCATTTT,CASSVGQFNQPQHF
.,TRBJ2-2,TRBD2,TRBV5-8,TGTGCCAGCCGGGAGGGACTAGTGGGAACCGGGGAGCTGTTTTTT,CASREGLVGTGELFF
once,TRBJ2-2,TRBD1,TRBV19,TGTGCCAGTAACCCCCGGGACAGGGGTGGGGGCACCGGGGAGCTGTTTTTT,CASNPRDRGGGTGELFF
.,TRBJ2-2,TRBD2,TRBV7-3,TGTGCCAGCAGCTTAACTAGCGGGAGCCCCGGGGAGCTGTTTTTT,CASSLTSGSPGELFF
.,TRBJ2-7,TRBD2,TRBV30,TGTGCCTGGATCGGATGGGGTGTTGGGACTAGCGGGAGAGGGGCCTCCTACGAGCAGTACTTC,CAWIGWGVGTSGRGASYEQYF
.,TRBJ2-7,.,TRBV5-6,TGTGCCAGCAGCTTGGCGGGGGGCTTCTACGAGCAGTACTTC,CASSLAGGFYEQYF
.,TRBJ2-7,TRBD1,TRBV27,TGTGCCAGCAGTTTTCGGAGGGGACAGGGTAACTCCTACGAGCAGTACTTC,CASSFRRGQGNSYEQYF
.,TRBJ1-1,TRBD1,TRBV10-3,TGTGCCATCAGTGAGTCGATACGGCCTTGGACAGGGACGGGGAACACTGAAGCTTTCTTT,CAISESIRPWTGTGNTEAFF